The clone carrying this T cell receptor beta chain was seen only a few times. The isolated RNA, all of it, was reverse transcribed, so expressed TCRB transcripts were what got sequenced. Using immunoSEQ multiplex PCR, the repertoire was profiled, and TCRdb retains in-frame clones only, with some absent. The sample has hundreds of thousands of clones, 9.5% to 12% seen once. This sample was included in a study of beta chain features in type 1 diabetes. Germline V gene data show CDR1 as SGHRS and CDR2 as YFSETQ. The CDR3 contains 13 residues. V shed 3 bases and J shed 5 bases, with 9 bases lying between them.

This rearrangement joins TRBV5-1 to TRBJ1-5; possible D gene TRBD1, 6 bases. The sequenced sample was naive CD4+ T cells from blood. This receptor was taken from a woman aged 18-29 years in good health. CDR3 sequence: CASSWRGDQPQHF. DNA of the CDR3: TGCGCCAGCAGCTGGAGGGGGGATCAGCCCCAGCATTTT.